The clone carrying this TCR beta chain was found a few times. The antigen is not known. The CDR3 extends 3 residues past the end of the read, so its final part is completed from the germline J gene. These data are taken from a study of T cell clonality in common variable immunodeficiency. Control and CVID samples contributed equal amounts of genomic DNA. Clones were read by immunoSEQ multiplex PCR, and TCRdb kept only the in-frame ones, dropping some. The table lists 50,000 to 60,000 clones, with no singletons. This CDR3 contains 14 residues. Per the germline V gene, CDR1 is GTSNPN and CDR2 is SVGIG (reference sequence). Whole-study findings and limits: What drives increased CVID clonality needs T cell subpopulation sequencing. Repertoire-complication correlations in CVID were limited by patient heterogeneity. Compared with healthy controls, CVID subjects showed increased TCRbeta clonality, mostly in about a third.

Sequencing was performed on peripheral blood mononuclear cells. The rearrangement uses TRBV30 and TRBJ2-4; 9 bases line up with TRBD1. This receptor was taken from a person aged 18-70 years in good health. The CDR3 region is CARTRQGGAQGQYF. The part of the CDR3 DNA that was read is TGTGCCCGGACCAGACAGGGGGGCGCCCAGGGT. Complete variable domain (other parts from reference TRBV30 and TRBJ2-4): SQTIHQWPATLVQPVGSPLSLECTVEGTSNPNLYWYRQAAGRGLQLLFYSVGIGQISSEVPQNLSASRPQDRQFILSSKKLLLSDSGFYLCARTRQGGAQGQYFGAGTRLSVL.